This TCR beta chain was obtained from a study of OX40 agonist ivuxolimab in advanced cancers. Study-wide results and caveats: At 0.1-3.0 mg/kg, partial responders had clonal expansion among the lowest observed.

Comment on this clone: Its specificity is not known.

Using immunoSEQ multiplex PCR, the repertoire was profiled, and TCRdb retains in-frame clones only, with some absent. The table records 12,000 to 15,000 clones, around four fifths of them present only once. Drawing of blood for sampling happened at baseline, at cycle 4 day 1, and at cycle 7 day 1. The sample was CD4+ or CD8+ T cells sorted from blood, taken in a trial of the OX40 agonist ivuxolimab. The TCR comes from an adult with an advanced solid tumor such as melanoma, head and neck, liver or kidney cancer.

CDR3 coding DNA: TGTGCCAGCAGTTTACTAGCGGGAGTTCAGACCCAGTACTTC. Amino acids: CASSLLAGVQTQYF. The gene calls are TRBV28 and TRBJ2-5, with 10 bases fitting TRBD2. The J segment lost 6 bases and the V segment lost 2 bases, leaving 3 bases of the junction unmatched. The CDR3 has 14 amino acids. From germline, CDR1 is MDHEN and CDR2 SYDVKM.